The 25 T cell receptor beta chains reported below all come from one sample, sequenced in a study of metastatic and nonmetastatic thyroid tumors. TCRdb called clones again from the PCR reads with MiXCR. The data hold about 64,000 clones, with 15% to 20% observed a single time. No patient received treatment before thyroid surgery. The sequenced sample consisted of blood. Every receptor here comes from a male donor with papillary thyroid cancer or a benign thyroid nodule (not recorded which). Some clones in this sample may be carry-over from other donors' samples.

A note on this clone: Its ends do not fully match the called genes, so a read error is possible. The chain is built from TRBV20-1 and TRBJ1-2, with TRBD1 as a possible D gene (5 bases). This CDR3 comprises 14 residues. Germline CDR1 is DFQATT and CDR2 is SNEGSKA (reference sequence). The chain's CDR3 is CSSRPTWAGDCYTF. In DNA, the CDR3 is TGCAGTTCTAGACCTACCTGGGCGGGGGACTGCTACACCTTC.

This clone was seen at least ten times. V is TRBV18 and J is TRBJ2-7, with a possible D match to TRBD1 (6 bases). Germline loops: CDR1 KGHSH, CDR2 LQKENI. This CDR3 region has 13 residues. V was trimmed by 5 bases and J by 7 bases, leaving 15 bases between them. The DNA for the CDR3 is TGTGCCAGCTCAAGCACAGGGACGGGGGAGCAGTACGTC. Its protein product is CASSSTGTGEQYV.

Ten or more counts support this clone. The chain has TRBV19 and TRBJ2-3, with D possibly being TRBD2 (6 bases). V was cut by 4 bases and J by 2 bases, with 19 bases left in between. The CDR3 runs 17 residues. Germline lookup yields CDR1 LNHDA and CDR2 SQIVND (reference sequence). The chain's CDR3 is CASSRRGVGGPTDTQYF. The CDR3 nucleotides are TGTGCCAGTAGTAGGAGGGGAGTGGGAGGACCCACAGATACGCAGTATTTT.

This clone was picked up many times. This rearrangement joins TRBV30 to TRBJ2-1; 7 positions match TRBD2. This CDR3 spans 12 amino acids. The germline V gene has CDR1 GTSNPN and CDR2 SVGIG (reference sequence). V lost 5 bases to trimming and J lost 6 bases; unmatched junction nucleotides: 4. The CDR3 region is CAWGGSGNEQFF. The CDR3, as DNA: TGTGCCTGGGGCGGGAGTGGCAATGAGCAGTTCTTC. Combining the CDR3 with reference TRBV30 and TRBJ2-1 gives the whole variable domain SQTIHQWPATLVQPVGSPLSLECTVEGTSNPNLYWYRQAAGRGLQLLFYSVGIGQISSEVPQNLSASRPQDRQFILSSKKLLLSDSGFYLCAWGGSGNEQFFGPGTRLTVL.

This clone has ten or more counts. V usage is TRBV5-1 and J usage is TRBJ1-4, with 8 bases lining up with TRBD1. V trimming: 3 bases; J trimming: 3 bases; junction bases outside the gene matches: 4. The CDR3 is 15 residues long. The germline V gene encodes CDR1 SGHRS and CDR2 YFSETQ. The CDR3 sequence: CASSSGQGSNEKLFF. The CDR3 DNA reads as TGCGCCAGCAGCTCCGGACAGGGTTCTAATGAAAAACTGTTTTTT.

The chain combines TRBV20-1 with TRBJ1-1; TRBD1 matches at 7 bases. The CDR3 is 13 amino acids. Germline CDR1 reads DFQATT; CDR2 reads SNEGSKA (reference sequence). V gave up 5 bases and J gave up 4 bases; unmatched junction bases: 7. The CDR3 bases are TGCAGTGCTGGGACAGTGGACGTCACTGAAGCTTTCTTT. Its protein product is CSAGTVDVTEAFF.

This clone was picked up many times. CDR3 coding DNA: TGCAGTGCTCGATTAGCTGAGGAGGTTACAGATACGCAGTATTTT. As protein: CSARLAEEVTDTQYF. The chain has TRBV20-1 and TRBJ2-3; TRBD2 might be the D (5 bases). V was shortened by 5 bases and J by 3 bases, with 18 bases between the two germline ends. The CDR3 is 15 amino acids. The germline V gene encodes CDR1 DFQATT and CDR2 SNEGSKA (reference sequence).

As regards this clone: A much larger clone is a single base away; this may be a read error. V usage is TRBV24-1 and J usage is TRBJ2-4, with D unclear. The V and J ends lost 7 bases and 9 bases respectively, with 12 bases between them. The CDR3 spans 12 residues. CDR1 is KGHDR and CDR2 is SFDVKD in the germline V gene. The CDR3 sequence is CATRVLGGIQYF. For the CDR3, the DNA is TGTGCCACCAGGGTACTGGGCGGCATTCAGTACTTC.

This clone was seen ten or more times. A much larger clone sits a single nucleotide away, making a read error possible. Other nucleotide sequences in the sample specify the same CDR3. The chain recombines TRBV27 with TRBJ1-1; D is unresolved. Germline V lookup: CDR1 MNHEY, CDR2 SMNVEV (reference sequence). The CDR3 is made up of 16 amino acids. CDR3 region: CASSPDKVVMNTEAFF. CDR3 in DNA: TGTGCCAGCAGCCCCGACAAGGTCGTTATGAACACCGAAGCTTTCTTT.

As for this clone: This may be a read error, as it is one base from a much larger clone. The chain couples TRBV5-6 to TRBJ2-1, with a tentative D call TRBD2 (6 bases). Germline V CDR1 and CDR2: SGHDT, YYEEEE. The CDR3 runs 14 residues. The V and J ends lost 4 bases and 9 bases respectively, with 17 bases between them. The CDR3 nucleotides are TGTGCCAGCAGCCACTTCCTACTAGCTAGTGAGCAGTTCTTC. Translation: CASSHFLLASEQFF.

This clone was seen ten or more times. CDR3 in DNA: TGTGCCAGCAGCGTAGGGGGACTAGTATCCACCGGGGAGCTGTTTTTT. Protein: CASSVGGLVSTGELFF. V usage is TRBV9 and J usage is TRBJ2-2, with TRBD2 matching over 8 bases. V was pared by 0 bases and J by 4 bases, with 5 bases of the junction left unmatched. Germline V gene sequence: CDR1 SGDLS, CDR2 YYNGEE. The CDR3 totals 16 residues.

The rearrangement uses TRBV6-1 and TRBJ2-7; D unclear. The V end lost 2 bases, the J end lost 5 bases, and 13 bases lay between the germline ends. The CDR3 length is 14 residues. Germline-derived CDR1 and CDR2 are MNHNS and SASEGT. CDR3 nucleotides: TGTGCCAGCAGTGAATTCTGGGCCCGGAACGAGCAGTACTTC. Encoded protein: CASSEFWARNEQYF.

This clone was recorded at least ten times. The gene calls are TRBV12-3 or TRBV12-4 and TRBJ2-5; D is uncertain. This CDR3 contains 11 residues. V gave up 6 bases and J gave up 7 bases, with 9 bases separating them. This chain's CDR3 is CASSPGPTQYF. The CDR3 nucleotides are TGTGCCAGCAGCCCCGGACCGACCCAGTACTTC.

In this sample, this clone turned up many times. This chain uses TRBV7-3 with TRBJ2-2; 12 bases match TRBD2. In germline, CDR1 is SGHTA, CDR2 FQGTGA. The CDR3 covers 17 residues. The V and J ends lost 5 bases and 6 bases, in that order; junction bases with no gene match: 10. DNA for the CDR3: TGTGCCAGCAGCCCCACCCTTAGACTAGCGGGAGCCGGGGAGCTGTTTTTT. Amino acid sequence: CASSPTLRLAGAGELFF.

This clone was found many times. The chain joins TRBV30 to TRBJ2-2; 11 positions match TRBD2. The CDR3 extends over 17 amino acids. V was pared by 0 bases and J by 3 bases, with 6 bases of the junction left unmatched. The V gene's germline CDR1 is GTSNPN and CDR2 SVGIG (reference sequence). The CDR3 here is CAWSVLAGDVYTGELFF. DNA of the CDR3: TGTGCCTGGAGTGTACTAGCGGGAGACGTGTACACCGGGGAGCTGTTTTTT.

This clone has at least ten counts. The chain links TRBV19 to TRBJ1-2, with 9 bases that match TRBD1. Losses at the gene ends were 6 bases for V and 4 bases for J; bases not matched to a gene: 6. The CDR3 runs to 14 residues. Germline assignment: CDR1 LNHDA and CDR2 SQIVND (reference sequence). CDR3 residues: CASSPGQGSYGYTF. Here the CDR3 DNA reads TGTGCCAGTAGCCCGGGACAGGGTTCCTATGGCTACACCTTC.

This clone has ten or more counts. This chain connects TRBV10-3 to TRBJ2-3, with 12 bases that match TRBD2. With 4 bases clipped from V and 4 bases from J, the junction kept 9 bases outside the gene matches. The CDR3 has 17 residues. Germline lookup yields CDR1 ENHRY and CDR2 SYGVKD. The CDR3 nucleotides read TGTGCCATCAGTGTACGGTCTAGCGGGGGGGCTGCAGATACGCAGTATTTT. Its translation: CAISVRSSGGAADTQYF.

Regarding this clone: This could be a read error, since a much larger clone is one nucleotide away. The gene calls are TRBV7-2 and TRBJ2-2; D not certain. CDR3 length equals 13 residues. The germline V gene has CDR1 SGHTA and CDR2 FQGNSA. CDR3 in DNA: TGTGCCAGCAGCTTGTTCAACACCTGGGAGCTGTTTTTT. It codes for CASSLFNTWELFF.

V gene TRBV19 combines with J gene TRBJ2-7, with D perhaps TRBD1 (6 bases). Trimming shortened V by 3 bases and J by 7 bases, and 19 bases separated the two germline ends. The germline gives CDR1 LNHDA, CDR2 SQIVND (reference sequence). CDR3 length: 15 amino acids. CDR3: CASSISVGAAPEQYF. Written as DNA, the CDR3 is TGTGCCAGTAGTATCTCGGTGGGGGCCGCTCCAGAGCAGTACTTC.

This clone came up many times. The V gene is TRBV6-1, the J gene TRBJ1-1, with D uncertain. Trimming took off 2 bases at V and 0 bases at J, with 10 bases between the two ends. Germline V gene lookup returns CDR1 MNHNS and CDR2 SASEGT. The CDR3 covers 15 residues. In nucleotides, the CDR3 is TGTGCCAGCAGTGAACTGATTGATATGAACACTGAAGCTTTCTTT. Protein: CASSELIDMNTEAFF.

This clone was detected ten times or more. CDR3 sequence: CASSLGSYNEQFF. The CDR3 DNA reads as TGTGCCAGCAGCTTAGGGAGCTACAATGAGCAGTTCTTC. The chain recombines TRBV11-2 with TRBJ2-1; no clear D gene. V was trimmed by 1 base and J by 3 bases, leaving 4 bases between them. The CDR3 sequence is 13 residues long. The germline CDR1 and CDR2 sequences are SGHAT and FQNNGV.

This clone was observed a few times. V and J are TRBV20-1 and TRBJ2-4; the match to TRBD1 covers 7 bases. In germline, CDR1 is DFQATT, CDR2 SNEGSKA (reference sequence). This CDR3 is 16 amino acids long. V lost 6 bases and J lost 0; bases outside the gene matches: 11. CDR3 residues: CSAPRRGPIAKNIQYF. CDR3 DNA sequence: TGCAGTGCCCCCCGAAGGGGGCCCATAGCCAAAAACATTCAGTACTTC.

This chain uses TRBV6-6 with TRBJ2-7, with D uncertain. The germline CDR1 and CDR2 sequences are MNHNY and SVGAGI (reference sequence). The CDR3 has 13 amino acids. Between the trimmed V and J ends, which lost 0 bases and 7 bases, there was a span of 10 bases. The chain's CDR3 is CASSYSRLGEQYF. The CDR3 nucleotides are TGTGCCAGCAGTTACTCCCGTTTAGGAGAGCAGTACTTC.

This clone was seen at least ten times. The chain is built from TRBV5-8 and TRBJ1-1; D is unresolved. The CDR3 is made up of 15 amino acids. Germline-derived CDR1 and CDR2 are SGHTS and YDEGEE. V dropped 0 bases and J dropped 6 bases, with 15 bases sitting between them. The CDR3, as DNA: TGTGCCAGCAGCTTGGTTATAAGGGTCAGCGCTGAAGCTTTCTTT. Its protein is CASSLVIRVSAEAFF. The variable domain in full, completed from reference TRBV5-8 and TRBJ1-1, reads EAGVTQSPTHLIKTRGQQATLRCSPISGHTSVYWYQQALGLGLQFLLWYDEGEERNRGNFPPRFSGRQFPNYSSELNVNALELEDSALYLCASSLVIRVSAEAFFGQGTRLTVV.

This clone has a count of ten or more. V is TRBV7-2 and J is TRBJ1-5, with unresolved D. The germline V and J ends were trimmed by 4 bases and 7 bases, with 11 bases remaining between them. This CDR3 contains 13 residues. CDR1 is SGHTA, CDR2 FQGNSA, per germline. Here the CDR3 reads CASSSSTQQPQHF. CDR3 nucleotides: TGTGCCAGCAGCTCATCCACTCAGCAGCCCCAGCATTTT.